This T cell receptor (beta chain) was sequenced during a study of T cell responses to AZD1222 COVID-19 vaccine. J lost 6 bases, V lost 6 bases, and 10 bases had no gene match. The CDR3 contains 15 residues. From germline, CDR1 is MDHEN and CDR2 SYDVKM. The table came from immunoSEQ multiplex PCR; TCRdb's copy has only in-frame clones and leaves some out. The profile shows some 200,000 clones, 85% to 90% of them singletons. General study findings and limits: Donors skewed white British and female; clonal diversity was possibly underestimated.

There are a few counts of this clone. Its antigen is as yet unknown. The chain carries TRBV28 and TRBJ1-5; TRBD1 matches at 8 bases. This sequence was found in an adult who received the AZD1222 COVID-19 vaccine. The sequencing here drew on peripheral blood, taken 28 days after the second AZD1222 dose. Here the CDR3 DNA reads TGTGCCAGCAGCCGCTACGACAGGGGAGGTCAGCCCCAGCATTTT. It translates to CASSRYDRGGQPQHF.